What follows is one T cell receptor (beta chain) and its context. The target antigen is unknown. Here immunoSEQ multiplex PCR was the method, and the copy in TCRdb shows in-frame clones only, minus some. The sample has about 1.5 million clones; about 98% are singletons. This record belongs to a study of shared clonotypes between healthy human individuals. Study findings and constraints: Clonotype sharing across four donors was observed for about 5.5% of naive CD4 clonotypes.

Germline-derived CDR1 and CDR2 are SGHDT and YYEEEE. The CDR3 consists of 14 residues. V was cut by 4 bases and J by 17 bases, with 24 bases left in between. The chain joins TRBV5-6 to TRBJ1-4; possibly TRBD1 for D (5 bases). This sequence was found in a man aged 25 to 40 in good health. The sample consisted of naive CD4+ T cells sorted from blood. Specified subset: CD45RA+ positively selected. CDR3 region: CASSPFIGSGPPFF. CDR3 DNA sequence: TGTGCCAGCAGCCCCTTTATTGGTTCGGGGCCCCCTTTTTTT.